One and the same sample provided the 13 T cell receptor beta chains below, sequenced in a study of PD-1 blockade in classical Hodgkin lymphoma. Only in-frame clones appear in the TCRdb table, and some are missing; sequencing was by immunoSEQ multiplex PCR. The sample shows under 80,000 clones, approximately 93% of them seen only once. Time point indicated: newly diagnosed, previously untreated cHL patient sample. The sequenced sample consisted of peripheral blood mononuclear cells (PBMCs). These receptors all stem from a human donor with classical Hodgkin lymphoma.

This clone was picked up a small number of times. V and J are TRBV27 and TRBJ2-2; 7 nucleotides match TRBD1. There are 16 residues in the CDR3. Germline V gene sequence: CDR1 MNHEY, CDR2 SMNVEV (reference sequence). Germline trimming cut 8 bases from V and 4 bases from J; bases unmatched to any gene: 13. CDR3: CASRPTGMIVTGELFF. DNA for the CDR3: TGTGCCAGCCGGCCGACAGGGATGATCGTCACCGGGGAGCTGTTTTTT.

This clone appeared a single time. The chain couples TRBV7-2 to TRBJ2-7, with 9 bases that match TRBD2. This CDR3 comprises 15 residues. The junction had 8 bases not matched to a gene; V was cut back by 1 base and J by 7 bases. Germline V CDR1 and CDR2: SGHTA, FQGNSA. As DNA, the CDR3 is TGTGCCAGCAGCTTAGGGTCTAGCGGGGTGGGTGAGCAGTACTTC. This codes for CASSLGSSGVGEQYF.

CDR3 nucleotides: TGTGCCAGTTCCCGCGGGCCAGGGGGGAATGAGCAGTTCTTC. It specifies CASSRGPGGNEQFF. V and J are TRBV27 and TRBJ2-1; D perhaps matches TRBD1 (7 bases). Trimming stripped 9 bases from V and 7 bases from J, with 19 bases between. The CDR3 sequence is 14 residues long. Germline-derived CDR1 and CDR2 are MNHEY and SMNVEV (reference sequence).

This sequence joins TRBV5-1 and TRBJ2-5; TRBD1 matches 11 bases. From germline, CDR1 is SGHRS and CDR2 YFSETQ. With 4 bases clipped from V and 1 base from J, the junction kept 6 bases outside the gene matches. The CDR3 is 16 amino acids. The DNA for the CDR3 is TGCGCCAGCAGCCGCTCCGGGACAGGGGGCCAAGAGACCCAGTACTTC. Protein: CASSRSGTGGQETQYF. The entire variable domain, with the rest obtained from reference TRBV5-1 and TRBJ2-5, is as follows: KAGVTQTPRYLIKTRGQQVTLSCSPISGHRSVSWYQQTPGQGLQFLFEYFSETQRNKGNFPGRFSGRQFSNSRSEMNVSTLELGDSALYLCASSRSGTGGQETQYFGPGTRLLVL.

In its sample, this clone was seen once. The chain couples TRBV7-2 to TRBJ1-5, with TRBD1 matching 10 bases. Germline V gives CDR1 SGHTA, CDR2 FQGNSA. The CDR3 is 18 residues long. V dropped 2 bases and J dropped 0; count of bases not matched to a gene: 7. CDR3 sequence: CASSLSGQGVYSNQPQHF. The CDR3, as DNA: TGTGCCAGCAGCTTATCTGGACAGGGGGTGTATAGCAATCAGCCCCAGCATTTT.

The chain is built from TRBV7-8 and TRBJ2-7; possibly TRBD2 for D (6 bases). This CDR3 contains 15 residues. V lost 8 bases, J lost 0 bases, and 17 bases lay in between. Germline V gene lookup returns CDR1 SGHVS and CDR2 FQNEAQ. This CDR3 is CASRRGDGSSYEQYF. The CDR3 DNA reads TGTGCCAGCCGCCGAGGGGACGGGAGCTCCTACGAGCAGTACTTC.

The chain recombines TRBV9 with TRBJ2-3; 8 bases are shared with TRBD2. Germline trimming cut 4 bases from V and 4 bases from J; bases unmatched to any gene: 14. This CDR3 has 17 amino acids. Per the germline V gene, CDR1 is SGDLS and CDR2 is YYNGEE. This CDR3 is CASSIAPSGGGADTQYF. Written as DNA, the CDR3 is TGTGCCAGCAGCATAGCCCCCAGCGGGGGAGGCGCAGATACGCAGTATTTT.

The chain carries TRBV7-2 and TRBJ2-5; D unclear. Trimming stripped 2 bases from V and 3 bases from J, with 10 bases between. CDR1 and CDR2 (germline): SGHTA, FQGNSA. This CDR3 is 14 amino acids long. CDR3 loop: CASSLRAREETQYF. Here the CDR3 DNA reads TGTGCCAGCAGCTTACGGGCTAGAGAAGAGACCCAGTACTTC.

The chain employs TRBV9 and TRBJ1-5, with D maybe TRBD1 (5 bases). CDR1 and CDR2 from the germline V gene are SGDLS and YYNGEE. The CDR3 runs 15 residues. Between the trimmed V and J ends, which lost 4 bases and 1 base, there was a span of 12 bases. The CDR3 region has the DNA TGTGCCAGCAGCCAAGGGGTAGGAAGCAATCAGCCCCAGCATTTT. Protein: CASSQGVGSNQPQHF.

The J gene is TRBJ2-3, the V gene TRBV7-2; 7 nucleotides agree with TRBD2. The CDR3 is 15 amino acids. Germline loops: CDR1 SGHTA, CDR2 FQGNSA. V trimming: 5 bases; J trimming: 5 bases; junction bases outside the gene matches: 10. CDR3 sequence reads: CASSTSGGGGDTQYF. DNA of the CDR3: TGTGCCAGCAGCACGTCGGGAGGAGGAGGAGATACGCAGTATTTT.

The chain recombines TRBV6-5 with TRBJ2-7, with 9 bases that match TRBD1. The germline gives CDR1 MNHEY, CDR2 SVGAGI. This CDR3 is 15 amino acids long. V lost 8 bases, J lost 2 bases, and 10 bases stayed unmatched. CDR3: CASVKGGQGTYEQYF. The CDR3, as DNA: TGTGCCAGCGTTAAAGGGGGACAGGGAACCTACGAGCAGTACTTC.

This clone has only one observation. This chain connects TRBV14 to TRBJ2-1; unclear D gene. Germline loops: CDR1 SGHDN, CDR2 FVKESK. CDR3 size: 18 residues. The germline V and J ends were trimmed by 2 bases and 0 bases, with 17 bases remaining between them. This chain's CDR3 is CASSQPRALWGSYNEQFF. CDR3 in DNA: TGTGCCAGCAGCCAACCAAGGGCGCTATGGGGCTCCTACAATGAGCAGTTCTTC. Full variable domain (missing parts from reference TRBV14 and TRBJ2-1): EAGVTQFPSHSVIEKGQTVTLRCDPISGHDNLYWYRRVMGKEIKFLLHFVKESKQDESGMPNNRFLAERTGGTYSTLKVQPAELEDSGVYFCASSQPRALWGSYNEQFFGPGTRLTVL.

V usage is TRBV19 and J usage is TRBJ1-3, with D possibly TRBD1 on 5 matching bases. The CDR3 covers 14 residues. Per germline, CDR1 LNHDA and CDR2 SQIVND (reference sequence). The ends were cut back, 7 bases at V and 2 bases at J, with 12 bases in the middle. The chain's CDR3 is CASTPDSAGNTIYF. The CDR3 DNA reads TGTGCCAGTACCCCAGACAGCGCTGGAAACACCATATATTTT.